The clone carrying this TCR beta chain has just a few counts. Its target is not known. CDR1 LNHDA and CDR2 SQIVND come from the germline V gene (reference sequence). The CDR3 is 17 amino acids. V gave up 8 bases and J gave up 4 bases, with 26 bases separating them. The sample originates from a study of a mutant IDH1 vaccine in newly diagnosed glioma. Study summary: Pretreatment consisted of radiotherapy, temozolomide, or both, with most receiving both.

TCRdb's copy holds only in-frame clones and misses some; the assay was immunoSEQ multiplex PCR. Among about 65,000 clones listed, around 83% were seen once. Time point of the sample: week 23, last vaccination. What each vaccine dose contained was 300 ug of mutant IDH1 20-mer peptide, accompanied by topical imiquimod. This chain links TRBV19 with TRBJ1-1; a weak D match, TRBD1 (6 bases). The sequence derives from a man younger than 40 with glioma. The sample consisted of PBMCs, taken from a glioma patient whose treatment included an IDH1 peptide vaccine. CDR3 sequence reads: CASSPTGLKGTVTEAFF. The CDR3 bases are TGTGCCAGTTCCCCAACAGGGTTAAAGGGGACCGTCACTGAAGCTTTCTTT.